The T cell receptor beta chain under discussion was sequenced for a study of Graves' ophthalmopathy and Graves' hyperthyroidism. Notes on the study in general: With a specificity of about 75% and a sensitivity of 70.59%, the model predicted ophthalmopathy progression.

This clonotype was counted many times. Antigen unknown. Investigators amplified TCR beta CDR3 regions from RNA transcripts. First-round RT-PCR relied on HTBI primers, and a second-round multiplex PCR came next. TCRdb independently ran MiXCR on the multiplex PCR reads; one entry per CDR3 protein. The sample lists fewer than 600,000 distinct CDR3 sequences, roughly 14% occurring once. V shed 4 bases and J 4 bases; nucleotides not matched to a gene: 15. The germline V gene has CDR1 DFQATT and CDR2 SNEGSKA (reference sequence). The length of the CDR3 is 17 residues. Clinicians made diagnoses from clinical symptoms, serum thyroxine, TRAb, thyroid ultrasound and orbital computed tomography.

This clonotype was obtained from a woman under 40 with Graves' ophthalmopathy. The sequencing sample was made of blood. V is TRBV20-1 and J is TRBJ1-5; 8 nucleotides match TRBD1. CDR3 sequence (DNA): TGCAGTGCTACCCGCCAGCTATGGACAGGGAGGAATCAGCCCCAGCATTTT. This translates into CSATRQLWTGRNQPQHF.